This T cell receptor (beta chain) derives from a study of CD8 T cells in ankylosing spondylitis. Findings of the study overall: Significant enrichment of disease-linked clones was reported in matched ankylosing spondylitis synovial fluid.

A word on this clonotype: Its target is not known.

Trimming removed 3 bases from V and 7 bases from J; junction bases left unmatched: 17. CDR1 is SGHTA and CDR2 is FQGNSA in the germline V gene. CDR3 size: 18 residues. Quantitative 5'-RACE with molecular barcodes was used to make the TCR beta libraries. A single record per CDR3 protein comes from TCRdb applying MiXCR to the 5' RACE reads. Among 250,000 to 400,000 distinct CDR3 sequences listed, 11% were seen once. The TCR sequence derives from a female donor with ankylosing spondylitis or in good health (not recorded which). J is TRBJ2-1 and V is TRBV7-2, with TRBD2 identical over 8 bases. Sequenced input: blood, either unsorted or a sorted T cell fraction (not recorded which). CDR3 loop: CASSFARDGGARRNEQFF. The CDR3 DNA reads as TGTGCCAGCAGCTTCGCACGCGACGGGGGGGCACGGAGAAATGAGCAGTTCTTC.